This T cell receptor beta chain was obtained from a study of blood T cell repertoires in COVID-19 (TCRdb year 2020). In the study overall: The collaborator samples originated in the United States, Italy and Spain and spanned the acute and convalescent phases of COVID-19. The prospective study material was composed of cDNA or gDNA derived from T cells, B-cell-depleted T cells, or PBMCs. Deeply sampled blood TCRbeta repertoires from subjects exposed to, actively infected with, or recovered from COVID-19 were included in the dataset. The repertoires were made available in a free public database intended to serve as a resource for research on the immune response to SARS-CoV-2. Samples came from the ongoing ImmuneRACE study (first 160 participants) plus 1,254 subjects from 6 global collaborators. The sample metadata nearly always contained a de-identified subject ID, COVID-19 status, age in years and sex. HLA class I and class II types, where available, came from metadata supplied by the sample provider rather than from assay-based typing.

The immunoSEQ Assay, a bias-controlled multiplex PCR, was used to amplify TCRbeta CDR3 regions from genomic DNA. For the original study's pipeline: The number of nucleated cells in each sample was estimated from the amplification of reference gene primers within the assay. To quantify the absolute abundance of each unique TCRbeta CDR3 rearrangement, sequence reads were collapsed and filtered. For each sample, productive Simpson clonality was calculated as the square root of Simpson's diversity index across productive rearrangements. TCRdb holds this immuneACCESS table with in-frame rearrangements only. Some clones are missing; in checked studies, unresolved V genes explain under half, and the rest has no known cause. D and trimming were read from the DNA, whereas the V and J calls and clone size are those reported in that table. The sample table lists 200,000 to 250,000 clones, roughly 90% of them with a count of one. The top ten clonotypes cover approximately 0.77% of the sample.

A note on this clone: No cognate antigen has been identified for it. No qualities accompany the bases; no much larger clone lies one base away.

Reading the germline V gene (reference sequence) gives CDR1 MNHEY and CDR2 SMNVEV. The germline V and J ends show losses of 1 base and 5 bases respectively, and no gene match explains 3 bases of the junction. The CDR3 spans 15 residues, from the cysteine through the phenylalanine. This entry keeps only the CDR3 DNA: 45 bases, framed from base 1. Overall study results and their limits: The amount of clinical and demographic metadata varied by source and participant and was provided uncurated.

One collaborating source in Seattle enrolled patients during active infection and followed them longitudinally through the course of disease. Whole blood was collected in K2EDTA tubes by collaborating institutions according to the institutions' own protocols. For TCRbeta analysis, collaborator samples were shipped as frozen whole blood, as isolated PBMCs, or as DNA extracted from either sample type. The sequence was collected from a man aged 60-69 years with COVID-19, enrolled during active disease. The rearranged segments are TRBV27 and TRBJ2-7; 12 bases in the middle match TRBD2. Material for sequencing was peripheral blood. The CDR3 amino acid sequence is: CASSLWTSGINEQYF. The DNA sequence is as follows: TGTGCCAGCAGTTTATGGACTAGCGGGATCAACGAGCAGTACTTC.